The rows below give T cell receptor beta chains drawn from one sample of a study of CD8+ T cells in alopecia areata. Measured with immunoSEQ multiplex PCR; TCRdb has only the in-frame clones, and not every one. This sample has some 190,000 clones; 45% to 65% occur once, and the top ten carry about 0.69%. The sequencing used CD4+ T cells sorted from blood, collected at week 4, from a patient treated with tofacitinib. These receptors originate from a human donor with alopecia areata. The CDR3 runs from the conserved cysteine through the conserved F or W. A D gene is named only where the DNA matches it firmly. The listing skips clone size in some rows; elsewhere it reads once, few, many or a size class.

TRBV6-5,.,TRBJ2-3,.,CASRVAGITDTQYF,TGTGCCAGCCGTGTGGCGGGGATCACAGATACGCAGTATTTT
TRBV29-1,TRBD1,TRBJ2-3,few,CSVAVAGGRADTQYF,TGCAGCGTGGCCGTGGCAGGGGGCAGGGCAGATACGCAGTATTTT
TRBV4-1,.,TRBJ1-4,.,CASSQDGRGGEKLFF,TGCGCCAGCAGCCAAGATGGGCGCGGGGGTGAAAAACTGTTTTTT
TRBV4-1,.,TRBJ2-1,.,CASSQDRSYNEQFF,TGCGCCAGCAGCCAAGATAGGTCCTACAATGAGCAGTTCTTC
TRBV7-9,TRBD1,TRBJ1-1,few,CASSPRTGDTEAFF,TGTGCCAGCAGCCCCCGGACAGGGGATACTGAAGCTTTCTTT
TRBV30,TRBD2,TRBJ2-7,.,CAWSGGGSLYEQYF,TGTGCCTGGAGTGGAGGCGGGAGCCTCTACGAGCAGTACTTC
TRBV25-1,.,TRBJ2-4,.,CASSHSRIGGKNIQYF,TGTGCCAGCAGTCACTCCCGGATTGGGGGCAAAAACATTCAGTACTTC
TRBV5-6,.,TRBJ2-6,.,CASSLGLAGANVLTF,TGTGCCAGCAGCTTGGGATTGGCTGGGGCCAACGTCCTGACTTTC
TRBV30,TRBD2,TRBJ2-7,.,CAWSPGLAGVYPSYEQYF,TGTGCCTGGAGTCCGGGACTAGCGGGAGTCTACCCCTCCTACGAGCAGTACTTC
TRBV5-4,.,TRBJ2-3,.,CASSLKGGRTDTQYF,TGTGCCAGCAGCTTAAAAGGCGGACGCACAGATACGCAGTATTTT
TRBV4-1,.,TRBJ2-7,.,CASSRREGNYEQYF,TGCGCCAGCAGCCGGAGGGAAGGGAACTACGAGCAGTACTTC
TRBV7-9,TRBD1,TRBJ2-7,once,CASSLRTGGNYEQYF,TGTGCCAGCAGCCTTAGGACAGGGGGTAACTACGAGCAGTACTTC
TRBV14,TRBD1,TRBJ2-7,once,CASSQGDPGQGAFWGHYEQYF,TGTGCCAGCAGCCAAGGGGATCCGGGACAGGGGGCATTTTGGGGCCACTACGAGCAGTACTTC
TRBV11-2,.,TRBJ2-7,.,CASSLAPAKYEQYF,TGTGCCAGCAGCTTAGCTCCGGCGAAATACGAGCAGTACTTC
TRBV29-1,TRBD1,TRBJ1-1,.,CSVLDRLNTEAFF,TGCAGCGTTTTGGACAGGCTGAACACTGAAGCTTTCTTT
TRBV7-6,.,TRBJ2-3,.,CASSPRGGEGTDTQYF,TGTGCCAGCAGCCCTAGGGGCGGAGAGGGAACCGATACGCAGTATTTT
TRBV7-2,.,TRBJ2-6,many,CASSRRGDSGANVLTF,TGTGCCAGCAGCCGGAGGGGAGACTCTGGGGCCAACGTCCTGACTTTC
TRBV30,.,TRBJ2-3,.,CAWSRVVSGDTQYF,TGTGCCTGGAGCCGGGTCGTCTCTGGGGATACGCAGTATTTT
TRBV6-5,TRBD1,TRBJ1-2,many,CASSRRQGSYTF,TGTGCCAGCAGTCGTAGACAGGGGAGCTACACCTTC
TRBV9,TRBD2,TRBJ2-7,.,CASSAGTSSEQYF,TGTGCCAGCAGCGCCGGGACTAGCTCCGAGCAGTACTTC
TRBV30,.,TRBJ1-2,.,CAWSLGQQRGYTF,TGTGCCTGGAGTTTAGGACAGCAAAGGGGCTACACCTTC
TRBV29-1,.,TRBJ1-5,.,CSVESGFGQPQHF,TGCAGCGTTGAATCAGGTTTTGGACAGCCCCAGCATTTT
TRBV25-1,.,TRBJ1-5,few,CASGDRLNQPQHF,TGTGCCAGCGGTGACAGGTTGAATCAGCCCCAGCATTTT
TRBV7-2,.,TRBJ1-5,few,CASSSGTWSNQPQHF,TGTGCCAGCAGCTCGGGGACCTGGAGCAATCAGCCCCAGCATTTT
TRBV7-2,.,TRBJ1-2,.,CASSPHYGYTF,TGTGCCAGCAGCCCCCATTATGGCTACACCTTC
TRBV28,TRBD2,TRBJ2-3,.,CASSSRAAGGTDTQYF,TGTGCCAGCAGTTCGCGAGCAGCGGGAGGGACGGATACGCAGTATTTT
TRBV29-1,.,TRBJ2-1,.,CSVEGDGAGNNEQFF,TGCAGCGTTGAAGGGGATGGGGCGGGGAACAATGAGCAGTTCTTC
TRBV5-1,.,TRBJ1-2,.,CASSFQVTYGYTF,TGCGCCAGCAGCTTTCAGGTGACCTATGGCTACACCTTC
TRBV30,.,TRBJ2-5,.,CAWSGQWGETQYF,TGTGCCTGGAGCGGTCAATGGGGAGAGACCCAGTACTTC
TRBV14,TRBD2,TRBJ2-7,.,CASSQDVLAGINEQYF,TGTGCCAGCAGCCAAGATGTGCTAGCGGGTATTAACGAGCAGTACTTC
TRBV7-2,.,TRBJ2-3,.,CATNDRGSSTDTQYF,TGTGCCACCAATGATCGGGGGAGCAGCACAGATACGCAGTATTTT
TRBV2,.,TRBJ1-1,few,CASSKTTASTEAFF,TGTGCCAGCAGTAAAACGACAGCCAGCACTGAAGCTTTCTTT
TRBV5-4,TRBD2,TRBJ2-3,.,CASSQSGRAGDTQYF,TGTGCCAGCAGCCAGAGCGGGAGGGCTGGAGATACGCAGTATTTT
TRBV29-1,.,TRBJ2-3,.,CSVGPKGQGTDTQYF,TGCAGCGTTGGGCCCAAGGGCCAGGGCACAGATACGCAGTATTTT
TRBV29-1,.,TRBJ1-5,.,CSVGRGLDQPQHF,TGCAGCGTTGGCCGCGGATTGGATCAGCCCCAGCATTTT
TRBV29-1,TRBD2,TRBJ2-1,.,CSVAGGYNEQFF,TGCAGCGTTGCGGGAGGGTACAATGAGCAGTTCTTC
TRBV30,.,TRBJ2-3,.,CAWSALSTDTQYF,TGTGCCTGGAGTGCGTTGAGCACAGATACGCAGTATTTT
TRBV7-3,.,TRBJ2-1,.,CASSLNTNNEQFF,TGTGCCAGCAGCTTAAATACAAACAATGAGCAGTTCTTC
TRBV30,TRBD2,TRBJ2-1,.,CAWSVPYRPAGGHEQFF,TGTGCCTGGAGTGTCCCTTACAGACCAGCGGGAGGGCATGAGCAGTTCTTC
TRBV29-1,TRBD2,TRBJ2-3,.,CSVEDGAGGPRWTDTQYF,TGCAGCGTTGAAGATGGGGCGGGAGGGCCGAGGTGGACAGATACGCAGTATTTT
TRBV29-1,.,TRBJ1-4,.,CSVGGGLATNEKLFF,TGCAGCGTTGGGGGGGGGCTCGCAACTAATGAAAAACTGTTTTTT
TRBV9,.,TRBJ2-2,.,CASSVIGTGELFF,TGTGCCAGCAGCGTAATTGGCACCGGGGAGCTGTTTTTT
TRBV15,.,TRBJ2-1,.,CATSGRILSDGWQFF,TGTGCCACCAGCGGCCGAATTCTGAGCGACGGGTGGCAGTTCTTC
TRBV29-1,.,TRBJ2-1,.,CSVATLPGLTNNEQFF,TGCAGCGTTGCGACGTTGCCGGGACTGACAAACAATGAGCAGTTCTTC
TRBV30,.,TRBJ2-6,.,CAWSVAVSGANVLTF,TGTGCCTGGAGTGTTGCGGTCTCTGGGGCCAACGTCCTGACTTTC
TRBV29-1,.,TRBJ1-1,.,CSVPGSKGNTEAFF,TGCAGCGTTCCGGGGTCTAAGGGGAACACTGAAGCTTTCTTT
TRBV7-8,.,TRBJ2-3,.,CASSLEVAVLNTDTQYF,TGTGCCAGCAGCTTAGAAGTAGCGGTTCTCAACACAGATACGCAGTATTTT
TRBV30,TRBD1,TRBJ1-1,.,CAWIDRGRAFF,TGTGCCTGGATCGACAGGGGTCGAGCTTTCTTT